These 32 T cell receptor beta chains came from one sample sequenced in a study of technical replicates of blood from a handful of donors. Libraries were prepared by immunoSEQ multiplex PCR; TCRdb keeps only in-frame clonotypes and omits some of them. The sample lists 55,000 to 85,000 clones; approximately 96% were seen once. The sample was T cells isolated from PBMCs. Receptors were obtained from a human donor in good health.

The chain uses TRBV10-3 and TRBJ1-5; D ambiguous. The germline CDR1 and CDR2 sequences are ENHRY and SYGVKD. The ends were cut back, 6 bases at V and 4 bases at J, with 10 bases in the middle. This CDR3 contains 13 residues. CDR3 region: CAIRETGNQPQHF. The CDR3 region has the DNA TGTGCCATCAGGGAGACGGGGAATCAGCCCCAGCATTTT.

The chain joins TRBV28 to TRBJ2-1; the match to TRBD1 covers 9 bases. The CDR3 has 14 residues. Trimming at V came to 6 bases and at J to 3 bases, leaving 3 bases not matched to a gene. Germline V gene sequence: CDR1 MDHEN, CDR2 SYDVKM. The CDR3 region is CASRVGQGYNEQFF. CDR3 bases: TGTGCCAGCAGAGTGGGACAGGGCTACAATGAGCAGTTCTTC.

This sequence joins TRBV7-6 and TRBJ2-1; 11 bases are shared with TRBD2. V shed 1 base and J 7 bases; nucleotides not matched to a gene: 6. The germline gives CDR1 SGHVS, CDR2 FNYEAQ. The CDR3 is 16 amino acids. The CDR3 DNA reads as TGTGCCAGCAGCTTAGGTTATAGCGGGAGGGGAAATGAGCAGTTCTTC. It translates to CASSLGYSGRGNEQFF. Looking up the rest from reference TRBV7-6 and TRBJ2-1 gives the full variable domain: GAGVSQSPRYKVTKRGQDVALRCDPISGHVSLYWYRQALGQGPEFLTYFNYEAQQDKSGLPNDRFSAERPEGSISTLTIQRTEQRDSAMYRCASSLGYSGRGNEQFFGPGTRLTVL.

The rearrangement links TRBV5-1 to TRBJ2-3, with D possibly matching TRBD2 (6 bases). V was clipped by 1 base and J by 6 bases, with 15 bases between them. The V gene's germline CDR1 is SGHRS and CDR2 YFSETQ. This CDR3 has 15 amino acids. CDR3 DNA sequence: TGCGCCAGCAGCTTGAATAGAGGGGAGGTCGATACGCAGTATTTT. Amino acid sequence: CASSLNRGEVDTQYF.

The chain employs TRBV4-1 and TRBJ2-7, with 8 bases lining up with TRBD1. Germline loops: CDR1 MGHRA, CDR2 YSYEKL. The V gene end was trimmed by 3 bases and the J gene end by 1 base; junction bases not matched to a gene: 11. This CDR3 contains 17 residues. The CDR3 loop is CASSQYPPGDRSYEQYF. In DNA form, the CDR3 reads TGCGCCAGCAGCCAGTATCCCCCTGGGGACAGGTCCTACGAGCAGTACTTC.

The rearrangement uses TRBV6-5 and TRBJ1-5; TRBD1 is a possible D gene (6 bases). The CDR3 consists of 15 residues. The germline V and J ends were trimmed by 6 bases and 1 base, with 13 bases remaining between them. Germline CDR1 MNHEY, CDR2 SVGAGI. In DNA form, the CDR3 reads TGTGCCAGCAGAACCTACAGGGAGAGCAATCAGCCCCAGCATTTT. Amino acid sequence: CASRTYRESNQPQHF.

The V gene is TRBV5-1, the J gene TRBJ2-3, with 7 bases matching TRBD1. With 3 bases clipped from V and 0 bases from J, the junction kept 1 base outside the gene matches. This CDR3 is built from 14 residues. Per germline, CDR1 SGHRS and CDR2 YFSETQ. The CDR3: CASSSTGSTDTQYF. DNA for the CDR3: TGCGCCAGCAGCTCGACAGGGAGCACAGATACGCAGTATTTT.

The chain is built from TRBV5-4 and TRBJ2-1, with 7 bases fitting TRBD1. V lost 4 bases, J lost 5 bases, and 6 bases stayed unmatched. The CDR3 covers 14 residues. Germline lookup yields CDR1 SGHNT and CDR2 YYREEE (reference sequence). The CDR3 protein is CASSLGTANNEQFF. The CDR3 DNA sequence: TGTGCCAGCAGCCTCGGGACAGCTAACAATGAGCAGTTCTTC.

J is TRBJ1-1 and V is TRBV5-1; D is unresolved. V was shortened by 2 bases and J by 2 bases, with 7 bases between the two germline ends. The CDR3 extends over 13 amino acids. Germline V gene data show CDR1 as SGHRS and CDR2 as YFSETQ. The CDR3 coding sequence is TGCGCCAGCAGCTTACAGCTTAACACTGAAGCTTTCTTT. It codes for CASSLQLNTEAFF.

This clone was seen once. The chain combines TRBV11-2 with TRBJ2-3, with a tentative D call TRBD2 (6 bases). Trimming shortened V by 3 bases and J by 11 bases, and 18 bases separated the two germline ends. The CDR3 sequence is 14 residues long. Germline loops: CDR1 SGHAT, CDR2 FQNNGV. In nucleotides, the CDR3 is TGTGCCAGCAGCTTTCTGCGGGACGGACATAGGCAGTATTTT. Translation: CASSFLRDGHRQYF. Full variable domain (missing parts from reference TRBV11-2 and TRBJ2-3): EAGVAQSPRYKIIEKRQSVAFWCNPISGHATLYWYQQILGQGPKLLIQFQNNGVVDDSQLPKDRFSAERLKGVDSTLKIQPAKLEDSAVYLCASSFLRDGHRQYFGPGTRLTVL.

CDR3 in amino acids: CASGFGGSFDEQFF. The CDR3 bases are TGTGCTAGTGGTTTTGGCGGGAGCTTTGATGAGCAGTTCTTC. The V call is TRBV12-5, the J call TRBJ2-1, with TRBD2 identical over 7 bases. The CDR3 is made up of 14 amino acids. J gave up 8 bases and V 3 bases, and 7 bases lay outside the gene matches. Germline V gene lookup returns CDR1 LGHNT and CDR2 FRNRAP. Using reference TRBV12-5 and TRBJ2-1 for the parts outside the CDR3, the full variable domain is DARVTQTPRHKVTEMGQEVTMRCQPILGHNTVFWYRQTMMQGLELLAYFRNRAPLDDSGMPKDRFSAEMPDATLATLKIQPSEPRDSAVYFCASGFGGSFDEQFFGPGTRLTVL.

The chain combines TRBV27 with TRBJ1-6, with D possibly TRBD1 on 5 matching bases. Trimming pared 4 bases from V and 7 bases from J, leaving 23 bases between. Germline V gene lookup returns CDR1 MNHEY and CDR2 SMNVEV (reference sequence). This CDR3 has 18 amino acids. The CDR3 region has the DNA TGTGCCAGCAGTTCCATGCCGCGGTTAGGGGCCCTGAATTCACCCCTCCACTTT. Its translation is CASSSMPRLGALNSPLHF.

The genes are TRBV18 and TRBJ2-7; possible D gene TRBD1, 5 bases. The germline V gene encodes CDR1 KGHSH and CDR2 LQKENI. The CDR3 loop spans 15 amino acids. With 4 bases removed from V and 0 bases from J, the gap between germline ends came to 13 bases. The CDR3, as DNA: TGTGCCAGCTCACGGCCTGGGGCTAGCTCCTACGAGCAGTACTTC. It translates to CASSRPGASSYEQYF.

The chain links TRBV5-1 to TRBJ2-1; D might be TRBD2 (5 bases). This CDR3 is built from 14 residues. Germline values: CDR1 SGHRS, CDR2 YFSETQ. The V and J ends lost 1 base and 10 bases respectively, with 15 bases between them. As DNA, the CDR3 is TGCGCCAGCAGCTTGAGTAGCTCGACGGGGGAGCAGTTCTTC. Its protein product is CASSLSSSTGEQFF.

The V and J genes are TRBV28 and TRBJ2-2; weak D call: TRBD2 (5 bases). Trimming removed 6 bases at V and 7 bases at J, with 9 bases between. The CDR3 has 12 residues. In germline, CDR1 is MDHEN, CDR2 SYDVKM. CDR3 loop: CASRRADGELFF. The CDR3 bases are TGTGCCAGCAGGAGGGCCGACGGGGAGCTGTTTTTT.

The V and J genes are TRBV7-9 and TRBJ1-1; tentatively, D is TRBD1 (5 bases). This CDR3 region has 18 residues. The germline CDR1 and CDR2 sequences are SEHNR and FQNEAQ (reference sequence). Trimming took off 4 bases at V and 3 bases at J, with 24 bases between the two ends. The CDR3 loop is CASSSLGAAVQDDTEAFF. As DNA, the CDR3 is TGTGCCAGCAGCTCCTTAGGGGCCGCGGTCCAGGATGACACTGAAGCTTTCTTT.

The chain recombines TRBV25-1 with TRBJ1-2, with 9 bases that match TRBD1. Per the germline V gene, CDR1 is MGHDK and CDR2 is SYGVNS. V lost 5 bases, J lost 5 bases, and 9 bases stayed unmatched. This CDR3 is 15 amino acids long. The CDR3, as DNA: TGTGCCAGCAGTACCTCCTCCGGGACAGGGTATGGCTACACCTTC. As protein: CASSTSSGTGYGYTF.

The CDR3 sequence: CASSLYQEWTVNTEAFF. In DNA form, the CDR3 reads TGTGCCAGCAGTTTATACCAAGAGTGGACAGTGAACACTGAAGCTTTCTTT. The V and J genes are TRBV28 and TRBJ1-1; a weak D match, TRBD1 (6 bases). CDR3 length equals 17 residues. V lost 1 base and J 0 bases, leaving 15 bases between the germline ends. The germline V gene has CDR1 MDHEN and CDR2 SYDVKM.

The chain has TRBV5-1 and TRBJ2-1; D is perhaps TRBD1 (5 bases). This CDR3 is 15 amino acids long. The V and J ends lost 3 bases and 5 bases respectively, with 15 bases between them. Germline CDR1 SGHRS, CDR2 YFSETQ. The CDR3 here is CASSSMAGSNNEQFF. The DNA for the CDR3 is TGCGCCAGCAGCTCAATGGCAGGGTCGAACAATGAGCAGTTCTTC.

A remark on this clone: The sample has other DNA sequences that encode this CDR3 too. The chain recombines TRBV9 with TRBJ2-5; TRBD2 matches 7 bases. The germline CDR1 and CDR2 sequences are SGDLS and YYNGEE. V shed 2 bases, J shed 5 bases, and the junction held 0 bases outside the gene matches. This CDR3 region has 12 residues. CDR3 sequence: CASSVGGETQYF. CDR3 DNA sequence: TGTGCCAGCAGCGTGGGAGGGGAGACCCAGTACTTC.

The V call is TRBV10-1, the J call TRBJ2-4; 9 nucleotides match TRBD1. V was clipped by 2 bases and J by 6 bases; unmatched bases: 2. The CDR3 runs to 14 residues. The germline V gene has CDR1 WNHNN and CDR2 SYGVQD (reference sequence). CDR3 DNA: TGCGCCAGCAGTGAGGGACAGGGGCGAAACATTCAGTACTTC. Translating it yields CASSEGQGRNIQYF.

The table lists this clone with a few counts. This chain uses TRBV10-1 with TRBJ2-7; a possible D gene is TRBD1 (6 bases). The CDR3 contains 16 residues. Germline V gives CDR1 WNHNN, CDR2 SYGVQD (reference sequence). Deletions cut 5 bases from V and 4 bases from J, with 21 bases between. The CDR3 here is CASSSGTQGSWYEQYF. The CDR3 nucleotides are TGCGCCAGCAGTTCCGGGACACAAGGGTCCTGGTACGAGCAGTACTTC.

V usage is TRBV5-4 and J usage is TRBJ1-5; D gene unclear. Trimming pared 0 bases from V and 0 bases from J, leaving 4 bases between. The CDR3 runs 14 residues. Germline CDR1 SGHNT, CDR2 YYREEE (reference sequence). The CDR3 spells CASSLVNSNQPQHF. The CDR3 DNA is TGTGCCAGCAGCTTGGTTAATAGCAATCAGCCCCAGCATTTT.

The J gene is TRBJ2-7, the V gene TRBV5-1; D is ambiguous. The CDR3 covers 13 residues. Trimming pared 2 bases from V and 2 bases from J, leaving 8 bases between. The germline V gene encodes CDR1 SGHRS and CDR2 YFSETQ. For the CDR3, the DNA is TGCGCCAGCAGCTTACAAGGAGCCTACGAGCAGTACTTC. Translating gives CASSLQGAYEQYF.

The gene calls are TRBV9 and TRBJ2-2; TRBD2 might be the D (6 bases). The germline V gene encodes CDR1 SGDLS and CDR2 YYNGEE. The CDR3 is made up of 15 amino acids. The V end lost 0 bases, the J end lost 3 bases, and 9 bases lay between the germline ends. CDR3 loop: CASSVGRGHTGELFF. The CDR3 region has the DNA TGTGCCAGCAGCGTAGGGAGGGGACACACCGGGGAGCTGTTTTTT.

The chain links TRBV5-4 to TRBJ2-5; D uncertain. Germline CDR1 SGHNT, CDR2 YYREEE (reference sequence). Trimming took off 0 bases at V and 4 bases at J, with 10 bases between the two ends. The CDR3 contains 14 residues. The CDR3 loop is CASSLEAKPETQYF. CDR3 nucleotide sequence: TGTGCCAGCAGCTTGGAAGCCAAACCAGAGACCCAGTACTTC.

V usage is TRBV6-6 and J usage is TRBJ1-6, with TRBD1 identical over 7 bases. J lost 10 bases, V lost 7 bases, and 13 bases had no gene match. This CDR3 region has 15 residues. Looked up from germline, CDR1 is MNHNY and CDR2 is SVGAGI (reference sequence). DNA for the CDR3: TGTGCCAGCAAAAGAATGGGACAGCGTCTGTCACCCCTCCACTTT. This sequence encodes CASKRMGQRLSPLHF.

In its sample, this clone was seen a few times. The chain employs TRBV30 and TRBJ1-1; D remains unclear. Per germline, CDR1 GTSNPN and CDR2 SVGIG (reference sequence). There are 13 residues in the CDR3. The V and J ends lost 6 bases and 5 bases respectively, with 16 bases between them. Here the CDR3 DNA reads TGTGCCTGCTCGCATCCTAGTGTGACTGAAGCTTTCTTT. Its translation is CACSHPSVTEAFF.

The chain employs TRBV10-2 and TRBJ2-1; D ambiguous. V dropped 8 bases and J dropped 8 bases, with 16 bases sitting between them. The CDR3 runs to 13 residues. Germline CDR1 reads WSHSY; CDR2 reads SAAADI. In nucleotides, the CDR3 is TGCGCCAGCGGTTACCAGGCCCAGGATGAGCAGTTCTTC. Translating it yields CASGYQAQDEQFF.

The CDR3 loop reads CASSKGRGEANYGYTF. The CDR3 nucleotides are TGTGCCAGCAGCAAAGGGAGGGGGGAAGCTAACTATGGCTACACCTTC. The chain recombines TRBV11-2 with TRBJ1-2, with D perhaps matching TRBD1 (6 bases). Trimming left V 5 bases short and J 0 bases short, with 16 bases between. The CDR3 totals 16 residues. Per germline, CDR1 SGHAT and CDR2 FQNNGV. Using reference TRBV11-2 and TRBJ1-2 for the parts outside the CDR3, the full variable domain is EAGVAQSPRYKIIEKRQSVAFWCNPISGHATLYWYQQILGQGPKLLIQFQNNGVVDDSQLPKDRFSAERLKGVDSTLKIQPAKLEDSAVYLCASSKGRGEANYGYTFGSGTRLTVV.

Only one count was recorded for this clone. This chain's CDR3 is CASSSGGRSGANVLTF. CDR3 nucleotide sequence: TGTGCCAGCAGTTCCGGCGGGCGCTCTGGGGCCAACGTCCTGACTTTC. The rearrangement links TRBV6-5 to TRBJ2-6; D is possibly TRBD2 (5 bases). Trimming took 4 bases from V and 0 from J, leaving 10 bases between them. This CDR3 is built from 16 residues. Looked up from germline, CDR1 is MNHEY and CDR2 is SVGAGI.

The chain joins TRBV29-1 to TRBJ2-7, with TRBD2 identical over 8 bases. V shed 0 bases and J 4 bases; nucleotides not matched to a gene: 5. This CDR3 has 14 amino acids. Germline values: CDR1 SQVTM, CDR2 ANQGSEA. The CDR3 DNA is TGCAGCGTTGAAGATCCGAGCGGGGGTTACGAGCAGTACTTC. As protein: CSVEDPSGGYEQYF.